This section outlines one T cell receptor (beta chain) sequence together with its context. Authors' processing steps: Using reference gene primer amplification, nucleated cell counts were estimated. Profiling relied on immunoSEQ multiplex PCR, and the TCRdb table lists in-frame clones only, not all of them. V and J calls plus clone size are reproduced from that table; the DNA served to infer D and trimming. The sample lists 110,000 or so clones, roughly 80% occurring once. This entry is derived from a study of blood T cell repertoires in COVID-19. Study overall: There were acute and convalescent COVID-19 samples, and they came from the United States, Italy and Spain. T cells, B-cell-depleted T cells, or PBMCs supplied cDNA or gDNA.

With 7 bases removed from V and 3 bases from J, the gap between germline ends came to 10 bases. CDR3 size: 14 residues. CDR1 SNHLY and CDR2 FYNNEI come from the germline V gene. The sequenced material came from peripheral blood. The chain links TRBV2 to TRBJ2-6; no clear D. The sequence derives from a human donor in a cohort sampled during active COVID-19. The CDR3 nucleotides read TGTGCCAGCATCTCACGCGTTGGGGCCAACGTCCTGACTTTC. Protein sequence: CASISRVGANVLTF.